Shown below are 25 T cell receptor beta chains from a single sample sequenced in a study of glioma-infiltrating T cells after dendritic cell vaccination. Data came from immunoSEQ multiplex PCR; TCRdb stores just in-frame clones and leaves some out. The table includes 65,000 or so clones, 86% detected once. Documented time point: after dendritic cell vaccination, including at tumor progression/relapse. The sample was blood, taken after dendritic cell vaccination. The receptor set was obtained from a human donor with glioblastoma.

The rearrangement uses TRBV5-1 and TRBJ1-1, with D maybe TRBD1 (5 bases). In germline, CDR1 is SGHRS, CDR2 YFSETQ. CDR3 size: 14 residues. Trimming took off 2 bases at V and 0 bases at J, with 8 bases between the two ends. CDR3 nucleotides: TGCGCCAGCAGCTTTCCAGGGCTGAACACTGAAGCTTTCTTT. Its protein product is CASSFPGLNTEAFF.

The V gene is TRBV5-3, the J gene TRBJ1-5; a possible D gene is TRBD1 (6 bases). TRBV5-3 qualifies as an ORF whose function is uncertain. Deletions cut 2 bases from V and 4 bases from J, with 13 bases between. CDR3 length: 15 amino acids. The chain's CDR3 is CARSFYGQGNQPQHF. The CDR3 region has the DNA TGTGCCAGAAGCTTCTATGGTCAGGGGAATCAGCCCCAGCATTTT.

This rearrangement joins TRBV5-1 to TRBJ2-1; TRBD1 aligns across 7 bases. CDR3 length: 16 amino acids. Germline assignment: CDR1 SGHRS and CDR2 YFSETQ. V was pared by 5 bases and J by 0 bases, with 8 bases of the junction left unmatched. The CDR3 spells CASSYRGTISYNEQFF. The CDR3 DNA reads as TGCGCCAGCAGTTACAGGGGAACTATCTCCTACAATGAGCAGTTCTTC.

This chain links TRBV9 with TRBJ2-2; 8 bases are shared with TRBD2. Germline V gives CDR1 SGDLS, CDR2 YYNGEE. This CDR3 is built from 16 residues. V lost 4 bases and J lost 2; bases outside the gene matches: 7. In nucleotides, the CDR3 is TGTGCCAGCAGCCCGGGGGTAGCGGGAAACACCGGGGAGCTGTTTTTT. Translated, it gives CASSPGVAGNTGELFF.

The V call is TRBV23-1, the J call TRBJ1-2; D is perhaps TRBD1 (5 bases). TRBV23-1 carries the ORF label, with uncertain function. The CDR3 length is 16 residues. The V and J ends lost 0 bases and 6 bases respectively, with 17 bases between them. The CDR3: CASSQSTAGDRHGYTF. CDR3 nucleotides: TGCGCCAGCAGTCAATCTACCGCGGGGGATCGGCATGGCTACACCTTC.

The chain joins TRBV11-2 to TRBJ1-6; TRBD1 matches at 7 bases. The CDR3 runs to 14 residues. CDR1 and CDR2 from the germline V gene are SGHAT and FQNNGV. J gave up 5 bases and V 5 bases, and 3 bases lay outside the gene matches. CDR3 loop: CASSAGGNNSPLHF. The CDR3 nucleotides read TGTGCCAGCAGCGCAGGGGGGAATAATTCACCCCTCCACTTT.

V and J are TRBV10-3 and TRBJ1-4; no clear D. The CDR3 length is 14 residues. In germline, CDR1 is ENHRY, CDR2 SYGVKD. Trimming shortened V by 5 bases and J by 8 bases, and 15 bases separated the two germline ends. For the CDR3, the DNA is TGTGCCATCAGTTTAGGGAGAGAGAACGAAAAACTGTTTTTT. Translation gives CAISLGRENEKLFF.

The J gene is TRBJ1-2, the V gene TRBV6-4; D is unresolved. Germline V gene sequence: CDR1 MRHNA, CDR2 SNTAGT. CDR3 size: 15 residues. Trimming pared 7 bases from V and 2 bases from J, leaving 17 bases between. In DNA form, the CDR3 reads TGTGCCAGCACTCCTCGCCCAGGCCTCAACTATGGCTACACCTTC. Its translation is CASTPRPGLNYGYTF.

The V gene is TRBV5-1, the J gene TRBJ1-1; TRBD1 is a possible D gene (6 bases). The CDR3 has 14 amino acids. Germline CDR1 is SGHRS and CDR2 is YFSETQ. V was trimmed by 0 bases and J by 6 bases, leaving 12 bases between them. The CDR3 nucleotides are TGCGCCAGCAGCTTGGTTGGTCAGGGGCCTGAAGCTTTCTTT. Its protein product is CASSLVGQGPEAFF.

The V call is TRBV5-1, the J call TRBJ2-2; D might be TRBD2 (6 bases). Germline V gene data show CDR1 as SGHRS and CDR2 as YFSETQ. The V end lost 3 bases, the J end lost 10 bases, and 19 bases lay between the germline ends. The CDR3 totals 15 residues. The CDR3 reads CASSWGTLAYPELFF. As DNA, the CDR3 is TGCGCCAGCAGCTGGGGGACTTTGGCCTATCCGGAGCTGTTTTTT.

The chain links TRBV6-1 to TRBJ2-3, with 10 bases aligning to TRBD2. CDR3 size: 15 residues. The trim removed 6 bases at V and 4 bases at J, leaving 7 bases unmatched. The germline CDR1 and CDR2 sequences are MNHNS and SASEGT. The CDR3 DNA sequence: TGTGCCAGCAGGACAAGCGGGAGGGGCCCAGATACGCAGTATTTT. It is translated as CASRTSGRGPDTQYF.

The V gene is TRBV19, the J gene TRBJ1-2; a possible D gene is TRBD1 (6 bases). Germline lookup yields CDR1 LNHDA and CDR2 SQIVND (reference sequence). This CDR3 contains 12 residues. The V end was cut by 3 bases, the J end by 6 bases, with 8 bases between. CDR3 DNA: TGTGCCAGTAGTATTCAGGGGAATGGCTACACCTTC. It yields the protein CASSIQGNGYTF. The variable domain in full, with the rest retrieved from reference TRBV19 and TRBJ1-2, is DGGITQSPKYLFRKEGQNVTLSCEQNLNHDAMYWYRQDPGQGLRLIYYSQIVNDFQKGDIAEGYSVSREKKESFPLTVTSAQKNPTAFYLCASSIQGNGYTFGSGTRLTVV.

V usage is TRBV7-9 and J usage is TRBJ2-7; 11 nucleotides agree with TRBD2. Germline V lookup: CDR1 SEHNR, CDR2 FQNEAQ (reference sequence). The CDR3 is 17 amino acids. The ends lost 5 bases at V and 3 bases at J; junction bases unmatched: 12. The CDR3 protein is CASSRGGLAGGLYEQYF. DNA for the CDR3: TGTGCCAGCAGCCGAGGGGGGCTAGCGGGAGGTCTCTACGAGCAGTACTTC.

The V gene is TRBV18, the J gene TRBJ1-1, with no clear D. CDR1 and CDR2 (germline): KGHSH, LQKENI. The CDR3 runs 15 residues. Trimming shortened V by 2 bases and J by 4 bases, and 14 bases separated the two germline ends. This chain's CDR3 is CASSPGSPQGTEAFF. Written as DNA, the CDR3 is TGTGCCAGCTCACCAGGGAGTCCCCAAGGCACTGAAGCTTTCTTT.

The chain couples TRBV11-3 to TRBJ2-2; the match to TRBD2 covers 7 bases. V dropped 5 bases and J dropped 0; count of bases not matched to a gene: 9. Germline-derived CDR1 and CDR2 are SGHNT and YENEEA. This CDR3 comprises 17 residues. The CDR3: CASSILAGNANTGELFF. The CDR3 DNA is TGTGCCAGCAGCATTTTAGCGGGCAACGCGAACACCGGGGAGCTGTTTTTT.

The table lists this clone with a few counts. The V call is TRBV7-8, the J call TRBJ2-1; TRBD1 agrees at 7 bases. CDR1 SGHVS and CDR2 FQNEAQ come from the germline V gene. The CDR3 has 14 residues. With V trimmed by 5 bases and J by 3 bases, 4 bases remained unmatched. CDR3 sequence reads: CASSKGASYNEQFF. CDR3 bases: TGTGCCAGCAGCAAGGGGGCTAGCTACAATGAGCAGTTCTTC. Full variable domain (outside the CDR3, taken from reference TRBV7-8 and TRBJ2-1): GAGVSQSPRYKVAKRGQDVALRCDPISGHVSLFWYQQALGQGPEFLTYFQNEAQLDKSGLPSDRFFAERPEGSVSTLKIQRTQQEDSAVYLCASSKGASYNEQFFGPGTRLTVL.

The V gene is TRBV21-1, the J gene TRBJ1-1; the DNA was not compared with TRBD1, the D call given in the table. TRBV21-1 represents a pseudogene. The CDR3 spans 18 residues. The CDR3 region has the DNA TGTGCCAGCTGCACACCTACCGGGACAGGGCGAGGGGGAACTGAAGCTTTCTTT. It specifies CASCTPTGTGRGGTEAFF.

The CDR3 DNA is TGTGCCAGCAGCTTACATGGACAGGGGGCCAGTACTGAAGCTTTCTTT. Amino acids: CASSLHGQGASTEAFF. The chain joins TRBV11-3 to TRBJ1-1; TRBD1 matches at 11 bases. V was clipped by 2 bases and J by 5 bases; unmatched bases: 7. CDR3 size: 16 residues. Germline-derived CDR1 and CDR2 are SGHNT and YENEEA. The whole variable domain, remainder taken from reference TRBV11-3 and TRBJ1-1, is EAGVVQSPRYKIIEKKQPVAFWCNPISGHNTLYWYLQNLGQGPELLIRYENEEAVDDSQLPKDRFSAERLKGVDSTLKIQPAELGDSAVYLCASSLHGQGASTEAFFGQGTRLTVV.

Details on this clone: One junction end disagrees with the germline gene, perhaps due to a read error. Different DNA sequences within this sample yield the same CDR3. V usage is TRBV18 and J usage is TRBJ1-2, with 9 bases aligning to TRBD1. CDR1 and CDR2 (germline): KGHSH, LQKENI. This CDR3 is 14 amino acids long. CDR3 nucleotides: TGCGCCAGCTCGGCAAGGGGGACAGGGAATGGCTACACCTTC. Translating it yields CASSARGTGNGYTF.

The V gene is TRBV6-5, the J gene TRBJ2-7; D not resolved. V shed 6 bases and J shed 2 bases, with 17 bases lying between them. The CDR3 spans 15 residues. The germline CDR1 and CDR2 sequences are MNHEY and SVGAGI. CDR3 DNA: TGTGCCAGCAGCCCCTTAAGGCTGGGCGCCTACGAGCAGTACTTC. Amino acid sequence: CASSPLRLGAYEQYF.

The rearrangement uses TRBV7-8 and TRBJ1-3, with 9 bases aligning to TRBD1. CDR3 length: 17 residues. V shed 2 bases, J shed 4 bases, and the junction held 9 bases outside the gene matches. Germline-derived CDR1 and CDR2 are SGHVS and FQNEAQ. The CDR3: CASSLRRSGTGGNTIYF. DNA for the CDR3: TGTGCCAGCAGCTTAAGGAGGTCCGGGACAGGGGGAAACACCATATATTTT.

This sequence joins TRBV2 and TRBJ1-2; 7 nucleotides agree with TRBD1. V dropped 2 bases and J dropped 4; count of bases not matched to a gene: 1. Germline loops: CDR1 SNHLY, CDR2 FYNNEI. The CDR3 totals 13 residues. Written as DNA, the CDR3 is TGTGCCAGCAGTGAAAGGGACAGCTATGGCTACACCTTC. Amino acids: CASSERDSYGYTF.

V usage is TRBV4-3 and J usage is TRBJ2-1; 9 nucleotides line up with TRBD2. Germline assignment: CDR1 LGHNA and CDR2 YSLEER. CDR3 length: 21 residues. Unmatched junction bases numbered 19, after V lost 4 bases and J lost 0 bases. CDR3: CASSLQHERGVISPSYNEQFF. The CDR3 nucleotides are TGCGCCAGCAGCCTCCAACACGAGCGGGGGGTTATAAGTCCCTCCTACAATGAGCAGTTCTTC.

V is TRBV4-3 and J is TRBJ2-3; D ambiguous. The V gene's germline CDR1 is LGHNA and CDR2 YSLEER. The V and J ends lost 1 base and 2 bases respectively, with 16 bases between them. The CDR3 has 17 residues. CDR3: CASSQGVRGEYTDTQYF. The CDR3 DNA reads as TGCGCCAGCAGCCAAGGGGTCCGCGGAGAATACACAGATACGCAGTATTTT.

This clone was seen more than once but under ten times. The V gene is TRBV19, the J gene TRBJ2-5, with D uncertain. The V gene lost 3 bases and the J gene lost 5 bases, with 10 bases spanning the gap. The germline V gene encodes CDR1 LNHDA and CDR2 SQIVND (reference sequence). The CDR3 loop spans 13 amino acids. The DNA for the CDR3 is TGTGCCAGTAGTATCGCCGCGAAGGAGACCCAGTACTTC. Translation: CASSIAAKETQYF.